What follows are 18 T cell receptor beta chains derived from one specimen sequenced in a study of blood T cell repertoires in COVID-19. Using immunoSEQ multiplex PCR, the repertoire was profiled, and TCRdb retains in-frame clones only, with some absent. The sample contains about 300,000 clones, around 90% of which appear only once. The sample comprised peripheral blood. The source of these receptors is a woman aged 30 to 39 with COVID-19, enrolled during active disease.

The chain carries TRBV9 and TRBJ1-2; D is possibly TRBD1 (5 bases). The CDR3 has 16 residues. Germline V gives CDR1 SGDLS, CDR2 YYNGEE. Trimming took 0 bases from V and 5 from J, leaving 17 bases between them. The CDR3 DNA follows: TGTGCCAGCAGCGTAGGTTCCCGGGGAGGACATTATGGCTACACCTTC. This encodes CASSVGSRGGHYGYTF. Full variable domain (outside the CDR3, taken from reference TRBV9 and TRBJ1-2): DSGVTQTPKHLITATGQRVTLRCSPRSGDLSVYWYQQSLDQGLQFLIQYYNGEERAKGNILERFSAQQFPDLHSELNLSSLELGDSALYFCASSVGSRGGHYGYTFGSGTRLTVV.

This clone was seen a handful of times. The CDR3 DNA reads TGTGCCAGCAGTTTGACAGCTAACTATGGCTACACCTTC. Translated: CASSLTANYGYTF. The gene calls are TRBV28 and TRBJ1-2, with a tentative D call TRBD1 (5 bases). This CDR3 region has 13 residues. Germline CDR1 and CDR2: MDHEN and SYDVKM. V lost 3 bases to trimming and J lost 0 bases, with 5 bases between them.

The CDR3, as DNA: TGTGCCAGCAGCTTGTCAGGGGTTGGGGAGACCCAGTACTTC. The encoded protein is CASSLSGVGETQYF. The genes are TRBV5-4 and TRBJ2-5; tentatively, D is TRBD1 (6 bases). The germline V gene encodes CDR1 SGHNT and CDR2 YYREEE (reference sequence). The CDR3 runs 14 residues. V was pared by 1 base and J by 5 bases, with 12 bases between.

Only one count was recorded for this clone. The rearrangement uses TRBV15 and TRBJ1-5; D might be TRBD1 (5 bases). V lost 8 bases and J lost 6, with 20 bases in between. This CDR3 is 15 amino acids long. The germline gives CDR1 LNHNV, CDR2 YYDKDF (reference sequence). This chain's CDR3 is CATGKGAGLLQPQHF. CDR3 DNA: TGTGCCACCGGGAAAGGGGCTGGTCTGCTTCAGCCCCAGCATTTT.

The sample holds a few counts of this clone. The CDR3: CASSPWDSGSVEQYF. The CDR3 nucleotides are TGCGCCAGCAGCCCCTGGGATAGCGGGAGTGTCGAGCAGTACTTC. The gene calls are TRBV4-1 and TRBJ2-7, with 9 bases identical to TRBD2. This CDR3 has 15 residues. V lost 4 bases and J lost 6; bases outside the gene matches: 10. Per the germline V gene, CDR1 is MGHRA and CDR2 is YSYEKL.

The chain couples TRBV28 to TRBJ1-2; no firm D call. Germline V CDR1 and CDR2: MDHEN, SYDVKM. Trimming cost V 2 bases and J 8 bases, with 9 bases left between them. The CDR3 sequence is 12 residues long. DNA of the CDR3: TGTGCCAGCAGTTTAGGCACGAGGGGCTACACCTTC. Residues: CASSLGTRGYTF.

The rearrangement links TRBV27 to TRBJ2-1, with 9 nucleotides matching TRBD2. Germline lookup yields CDR1 MNHEY and CDR2 SMNVEV (reference sequence). CDR3 length: 16 amino acids. V was clipped by 5 bases and J by 9 bases; unmatched bases: 14. This CDR3 is CASSRRRLADVGEQFF. The CDR3 DNA is TGTGCCAGCAGTCGACGCCGACTAGCGGATGTCGGTGAGCAGTTCTTC.

The rearrangement links TRBV4-3 to TRBJ2-7; the D gene is possibly TRBD1 (6 bases). This CDR3 is built from 15 residues. The V gene lost 1 base and the J gene lost 1 base, with 11 bases spanning the gap. Germline V gives CDR1 LGHNA, CDR2 YSLEER. For the CDR3, the DNA is TGCGCCAGCAGCCAAGCAATCGGACAGTCCTACGAGCAGTACTTC. Translation gives CASSQAIGQSYEQYF.

V is TRBV5-1 and J is TRBJ2-7; 14 nucleotides match TRBD2. Trimming took 0 bases from V and 3 from J; bases not matched to a gene: 5. Germline lookup yields CDR1 SGHRS and CDR2 YFSETQ. The CDR3 is made up of 17 amino acids. CDR3 sequence (DNA): TGCGCCAGCAGCTTGGTTGGGGGACTAGCGGGAGTCTACGAGCAGTACTTC. It encodes CASSLVGGLAGVYEQYF.

This rearrangement joins TRBV24-1 to TRBJ2-1, with 7 bases aligning to TRBD2. Trimming took 8 bases from V and 7 from J; bases not matched to a gene: 7. The CDR3 sequence is 13 residues long. In germline, CDR1 is KGHDR, CDR2 SFDVKD. Written as DNA, the CDR3 is TGTGCCACCATGGGGGGGAGGCGGAATGAGCAGTTCTTC. Amino acids: CATMGGRRNEQFF.

The chain couples TRBV2 to TRBJ1-2; TRBD1 agrees at 7 bases. CDR1 and CDR2 from the germline V gene are SNHLY and FYNNEI. The CDR3 consists of 16 residues. V shed 0 bases and J 2 bases; nucleotides not matched to a gene: 6. This CDR3 is CASSEARGQFNYGYTF. The CDR3 region has the DNA TGTGCCAGCAGTGAAGCGAGGGGACAGTTCAACTATGGCTACACCTTC.

The rearrangement joins TRBV19 to TRBJ2-1, with 8 bases fitting TRBD2. The germline gives CDR1 LNHDA, CDR2 SQIVND (reference sequence). The CDR3 runs to 14 residues. V gave up 10 bases and J gave up 5 bases; unmatched junction bases: 10. CDR3 loop: CATSRGGRNNEQFF. In DNA, the CDR3 is TGTGCCACCTCCCGAGGCGGGAGGAACAATGAGCAGTTCTTC.

The chain combines TRBV25-1 with TRBJ2-3; 10 bases are a match to TRBD2. Germline V gene data show CDR1 as MGHDK and CDR2 as SYGVNS. With 4 bases clipped from V and 5 bases from J, the junction kept 9 bases outside the gene matches. The CDR3 is 16 residues long. The CDR3 protein is CASSVSLAGEGDTQYF. In DNA, the CDR3 is TGTGCCAGCAGTGTAAGTCTAGCGGGAGAAGGAGATACGCAGTATTTT.

This clone was seen just once. DNA of the CDR3: TGTGCCAGCAGTTTGGTATCCGGCGGGTACTATGGCTACACCTTC. Amino acid sequence: CASSLVSGGYYGYTF. The chain has TRBV28 and TRBJ1-2, with D hard to call. CDR1 is MDHEN, CDR2 SYDVKM, per germline. CDR3 size: 15 residues. V was pared by 3 bases and J by 3 bases, with 14 bases between.

The chain uses TRBV11-2 and TRBJ1-5, with TRBD1 matching over 7 bases. The germline gives CDR1 SGHAT, CDR2 FQNNGV. The CDR3 length is 14 residues. V lost 1 base to trimming and J lost 5 bases; unmatched junction nucleotides: 2. The DNA for the CDR3 is TGTGCCAGCAGCTTAGGAGGGGGCTATCAGCCCCAGCATTTT. It yields the protein CASSLGGGYQPQHF.

The CDR3 region is CASSFAGGGPNEQFF. The CDR3 bases are TGTGCCAGCAGTTTTGCGGGAGGTGGTCCCAATGAGCAGTTCTTC. This chain connects TRBV27 to TRBJ2-1; 8 bases are a match to TRBD2. CDR1 MNHEY and CDR2 SMNVEV come from the germline V gene (reference sequence). V shed 3 bases and J 6 bases; nucleotides not matched to a gene: 7. This CDR3 has 15 residues.

The V call is TRBV19, the J call TRBJ2-7; 10 nucleotides agree with TRBD2. The CDR3 has 15 residues. After removal of 6 bases from V and 3 bases from J, the junction contained 8 bases not matched to a gene. Germline CDR1 and CDR2: LNHDA and SQIVND (reference sequence). As DNA, the CDR3 is TGTGCCAGTAGCAAGGGGAGGACTAGCGGCTACGAGCAGTACTTC. Amino acid sequence: CASSKGRTSGYEQYF.

This sequence joins TRBV2 and TRBJ2-5; the D gene is possibly TRBD1 (6 bases). Trimming took off 4 bases at V and 5 bases at J, with 11 bases between the two ends. The CDR3 runs to 13 residues. Looked up from germline, CDR1 is SNHLY and CDR2 is FYNNEI. This chain's CDR3 is CASSGNRVETQYF. In DNA form, the CDR3 reads TGTGCCAGCAGTGGGAACAGGGTTGAGACCCAGTACTTC.